Following are 9 T cell receptor beta chains from one sample sequenced in a study of T cell changes during pregnancy in multiple sclerosis. The method was immunoSEQ multiplex PCR; TCRdb's version includes in-frame clones alone and lacks a portion of them. The sample has tens of thousands of clones, over 85% seen once; the top ten hold roughly 3.2%. The sequences come from CD8+ T cells from peripheral blood mononuclear cells, collected before pregnancy. The receptors here all came from a female donor with multiple sclerosis, enrolled in a pregnancy study.

This chain connects TRBV5-1 to TRBJ2-2, with D possibly being TRBD1 (6 bases). The germline V gene has CDR1 SGHRS and CDR2 YFSETQ. The length of the CDR3 is 14 residues. V was shortened by 3 bases and J by 1 base, with 7 bases between the two germline ends. CDR3 region: CASSSRGNTGELFF. CDR3 in DNA: TGCGCCAGCAGCTCCAGGGGGAACACCGGGGAGCTGTTTTTT.

This clone was seen once. The rearrangement joins TRBV4-2 to TRBJ2-1, with 11 bases identical to TRBD2. The V segment lost 2 bases and the J segment 3 bases; nucleotides outside the gene matches: 9. CDR3 size: 18 residues. The germline V gene encodes CDR1 LGHNA and CDR2 YNFKEQ. The CDR3 is CASSQNPTSGVIYNEQFF. In DNA form, the CDR3 reads TGTGCCAGCAGCCAAAATCCGACTAGCGGGGTGATCTACAATGAGCAGTTCTTC.

The V and J genes are TRBV7-7 and TRBJ2-7; maybe TRBD1 (6 bases). Germline-derived CDR1 and CDR2 are SSHAT and FNYEAQ (reference sequence). V lost 3 bases and J lost 6, with 18 bases in between. The CDR3 runs to 15 residues. CDR3 nucleotide sequence: TGTGCCAGCAGCTTGGTGGACAGTCCCCTCGCCGAGCAGTACTTC. Translation: CASSLVDSPLAEQYF.

This clone was seen only once. J is TRBJ1-2 and V is TRBV19, with 12 bases lining up with TRBD1. J was trimmed by 0 bases and V by 5 bases; bases with no gene match: 4. This CDR3 comprises 16 residues. Germline lookup yields CDR1 LNHDA and CDR2 SQIVND (reference sequence). Here the CDR3 reads CASSGDRGPANYGYTF. The CDR3 nucleotides are TGTGCCAGTAGTGGGGACAGGGGGCCAGCTAACTATGGCTACACCTTC.

The chain combines TRBV4-3 with TRBJ2-6; tentatively, D is TRBD2 (7 bases). Germline CDR1 and CDR2: LGHNA and YSLEER. The CDR3 totals 18 residues. Trimming removed 1 base from V and 1 base from J, with 14 bases in between. This chain's CDR3 is CASSQGEGGISGANVLTF. The CDR3 DNA is TGCGCCAGCAGCCAAGGGGAGGGGGGGATTTCTGGGGCCAACGTCCTGACTTTC.

The chain has TRBV9 and TRBJ1-6, with D perhaps TRBD1 (6 bases). The CDR3 runs 18 residues. Germline CDR1 is SGDLS and CDR2 is YYNGEE. V was trimmed by 0 bases and J by 0 bases, leaving 13 bases between them. For the CDR3, the DNA is TGTGCCAGCAGCGTAGTGCCCCCGGACAGCTCCTATAATTCACCCCTCCACTTT. Translating gives CASSVVPPDSSYNSPLHF.

This clone was counted between two and nine times. The chain employs TRBV27 and TRBJ1-1; D remains unclear. CDR3 length equals 12 residues. V lost 3 bases to trimming and J lost 5 bases, with 7 bases between them. Germline CDR1 MNHEY, CDR2 SMNVEV (reference sequence). The CDR3 spells CASSLTGTEAFF. For the CDR3, the DNA is TGTGCCAGCAGTTTGACCGGGACTGAAGCTTTCTTT.

This clone is a singleton in its sample. The chain uses TRBV14 and TRBJ2-7, with TRBD2 identical over 11 bases. V trimming: 4 bases; J trimming: 3 bases; junction bases outside the gene matches: 8. Germline CDR1 SGHDN, CDR2 FVKESK. The CDR3 is made up of 16 amino acids. CDR3 coding DNA: TGTGCCAGCAGCCCCATGGGACTAGCGGAACACTACGAGCAGTACTTC. It is translated as CASSPMGLAEHYEQYF.

This sequence joins TRBV5-6 and TRBJ1-5; the match to TRBD1 covers 8 bases. This CDR3 has 13 residues. Per the germline V gene, CDR1 is SGHDT and CDR2 is YYEEEE. With V trimmed by 4 bases and J by 4 bases, 1 base remained unmatched. The CDR3 region is CASSRTGNQPQHF. In DNA, the CDR3 is TGTGCCAGCAGCCGGACAGGGAATCAGCCCCAGCATTTT.